Following are 8 T cell receptor beta chains from one sample sequenced in a study of blood T cell repertoires in COVID-19. Using immunoSEQ multiplex PCR, the repertoire was profiled, and TCRdb retains in-frame clones only, with some absent. The sample holds 250,000 to 350,000 clones, approximately 90% seen once. The sample consisted of peripheral blood. The receptors originated from a woman under 40 with active or convalescent COVID-19.

This clone came up a few times. J is TRBJ1-5 and V is TRBV27; TRBD1 agrees at 11 bases. Germline V gene lookup returns CDR1 MNHEY and CDR2 SMNVEV (reference sequence). Germline trimming cut 6 bases from V and 1 base from J; bases unmatched to any gene: 8. The CDR3 loop spans 17 amino acids. The CDR3 coding sequence is TGTGCCAGCAGGAGGACAGGGGGCGCCGGAAGCAATCAGCCCCAGCATTTT. It encodes CASRRTGGAGSNQPQHF.

V usage is TRBV28 and J usage is TRBJ2-2; maybe TRBD1 (6 bases). The CDR3 has 16 amino acids. V was cut by 3 bases and J by 3 bases, with 14 bases left in between. Germline-derived CDR1 and CDR2 are MDHEN and SYDVKM. The CDR3 sequence is CASSFSTGSYTGELFF. The CDR3 nucleotides are TGTGCCAGCAGTTTTTCCACAGGGTCCTACACCGGGGAGCTGTTTTTT.

Here the CDR3 DNA reads TGTGCCAGCAGCCCCCGTGCTGCGGGTAGGAATAGGAATGAGCAGTTCTTC. As protein: CASSPRAAGRNRNEQFF. V gene TRBV7-9 combines with J gene TRBJ2-1; D is possibly TRBD2 (5 bases). Trimming removed 5 bases at V and 7 bases at J, with 24 bases between. The length of the CDR3 is 17 residues. Germline-derived CDR1 and CDR2 are SEHNR and FQNEAQ (reference sequence).

About this clone itself: The same CDR3 can be traced to other DNA sequences in this sample. V usage is TRBV7-8 and J usage is TRBJ1-1, with D tentatively TRBD1 (5 bases). This CDR3 comprises 13 residues. Trimming cost V 3 bases and J 0 bases, with 5 bases left between them. CDR1 and CDR2 (germline): SGHVS, FQNEAQ. The DNA for the CDR3 is TGTGCCAGCAGCTTGACAGTGAACACTGAAGCTTTCTTT. Encoded protein: CASSLTVNTEAFF.

The chain joins TRBV6-2 or TRBV6-3 to TRBJ2-3; D remains unclear. Germline CDR1 reads MNHEY; CDR2 reads SVGEGT. V lost 2 bases, J lost 6 bases, and 15 bases lay in between. CDR3 length: 15 amino acids. CDR3 protein: CASSYPPDSMDTQYF. CDR3 DNA sequence: TGTGCCAGCAGTTACCCGCCCGACTCCATGGATACGCAGTATTTT.

The rearrangement uses TRBV6-5 and TRBJ1-1; TRBD1 matches 7 bases. Unmatched junction bases numbered 8, after V lost 5 bases and J lost 8 bases. The length of the CDR3 is 13 residues. The germline V gene has CDR1 MNHEY and CDR2 SVGAGI. This chain's CDR3 is CASSLRRDREAFF. The CDR3 DNA is TGTGCCAGCAGTCTCCGTCGGGACAGAGAAGCTTTCTTT.

The chain recombines TRBV28 with TRBJ2-7; 8 bases agree with TRBD1. V lost 10 bases and J lost 2; bases outside the gene matches: 4. CDR3 size: 12 residues. Germline V gene data show CDR1 as MDHEN and CDR2 as SYDVKM. For the CDR3, the DNA is TGTGCCACCGGACAGGGAACCTACGAGCAGTACTTC. Its translation: CATGQGTYEQYF.

The chain uses TRBV11-2 and TRBJ1-6, with 9 bases fitting TRBD1. CDR1 SGHAT and CDR2 FQNNGV come from the germline V gene. The CDR3 covers 14 residues. J was trimmed by 7 bases and V by 7 bases; bases with no gene match: 5. The CDR3 protein is CASTHGQGNSPLHF. The CDR3 DNA follows: TGTGCCAGCACCCACGGACAGGGGAATTCACCCCTCCACTTT.